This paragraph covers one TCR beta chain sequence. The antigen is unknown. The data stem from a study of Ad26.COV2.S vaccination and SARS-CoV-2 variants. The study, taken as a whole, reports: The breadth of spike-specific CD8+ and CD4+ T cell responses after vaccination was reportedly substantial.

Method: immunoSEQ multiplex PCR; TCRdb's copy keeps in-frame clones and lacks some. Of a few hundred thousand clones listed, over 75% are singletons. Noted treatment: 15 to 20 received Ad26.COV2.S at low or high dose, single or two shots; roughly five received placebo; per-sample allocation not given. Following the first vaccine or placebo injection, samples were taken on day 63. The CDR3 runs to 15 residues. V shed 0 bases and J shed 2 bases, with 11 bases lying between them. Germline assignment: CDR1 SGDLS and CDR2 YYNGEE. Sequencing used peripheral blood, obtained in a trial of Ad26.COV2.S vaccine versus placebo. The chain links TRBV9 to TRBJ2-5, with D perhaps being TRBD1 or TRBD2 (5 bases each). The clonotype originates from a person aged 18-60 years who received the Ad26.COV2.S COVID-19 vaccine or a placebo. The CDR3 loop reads CASSVAGWGQETQYF. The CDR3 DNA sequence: TGTGCCAGCAGCGTAGCAGGTTGGGGGCAAGAGACCCAGTACTTC.